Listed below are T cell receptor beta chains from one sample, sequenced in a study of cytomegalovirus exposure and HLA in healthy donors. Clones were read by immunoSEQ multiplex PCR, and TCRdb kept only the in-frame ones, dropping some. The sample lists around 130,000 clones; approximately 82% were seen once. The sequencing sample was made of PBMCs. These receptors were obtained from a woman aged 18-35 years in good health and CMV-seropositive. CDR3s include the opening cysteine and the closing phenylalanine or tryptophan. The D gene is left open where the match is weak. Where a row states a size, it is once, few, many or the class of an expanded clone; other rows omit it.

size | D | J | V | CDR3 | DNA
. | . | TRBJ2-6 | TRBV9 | CASGIRFDSGANVLTF | TGTGCCAGTGGTATCAGGTTCGACTCTGGGGCCAACGTCCTGACTTTC
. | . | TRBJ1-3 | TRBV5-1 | CAGGLIGNTIYF | TGCGCCGGGGGCCTTATAGGAAACACCATATATTTT
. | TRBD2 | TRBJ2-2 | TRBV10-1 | CASSPTPSGWPGELFF | TGCGCCAGCAGTCCCACCCCTAGCGGGTGGCCCGGGGAGCTGTTTTTT
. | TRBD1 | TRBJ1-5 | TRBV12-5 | CASGLRQGDQPQHF | TGTGCTAGTGGTTTACGACAGGGGGATCAGCCCCAGCATTTT
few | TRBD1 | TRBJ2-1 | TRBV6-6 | CASLTGDNEQFF | TGTGCCAGCCTCACAGGGGACAATGAGCAGTTCTTC
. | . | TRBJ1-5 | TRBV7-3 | CASSDTNSNQPQHF | TGTGCCAGCAGCGACACCAATAGCAATCAGCCCCAGCATTTT
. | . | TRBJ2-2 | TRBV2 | CASTGSLAGELFF | TGTGCCAGCACTGGATCCCTGGCCGGGGAGCTGTTCTTT
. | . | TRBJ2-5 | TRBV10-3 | CAISEGARETQYF | TGTGCCATCAGTGAGGGAGCGAGGGAGACCCAGTACTTC
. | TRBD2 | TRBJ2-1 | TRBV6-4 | CASTLGIAGTWKQFF | TGTGCCAGCACCCTCGGGATAGCGGGGACCTGGAAGCAGTTCTTC
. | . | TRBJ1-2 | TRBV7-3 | CASSLTGQPSDGYTF | TGTGCCAGCAGCTTAACCGGACAGCCTTCCGATGGCTACACCTTC
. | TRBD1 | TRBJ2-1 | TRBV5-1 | CASSRLSGTGNNEQFF | TGCGCCAGCAGCCGATTGTCCGGGACAGGGAACAATGAGCAGTTCTTC
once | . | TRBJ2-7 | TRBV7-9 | CASSLGEEQYF | TGTGCCAGCAGCCTAGGGGAGGAGCAGTACTTC
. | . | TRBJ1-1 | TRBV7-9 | CASSLGGSTEAFF | TGTGCCAGCAGCTTAGGCGGGAGCACTGAAGCTTTCTTT
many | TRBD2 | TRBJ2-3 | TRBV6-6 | CAGRTSASTDTQYF | TGTGCAGGGCGGACTAGTGCTAGCACAGATACGCAGTATTTT
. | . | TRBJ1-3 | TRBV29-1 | CSAREEDISGNTIYF | TGCAGCGCCCGGGAGGAGGACATCTCTGGAAACACCATATATTTT
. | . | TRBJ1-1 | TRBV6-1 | CASSSVQGYTEAFF | TGTGCCAGCAGTTCCGTCCAGGGTTACACTGAAGCTTTCTTT
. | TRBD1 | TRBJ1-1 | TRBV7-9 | CSSSPWTGRYEAFF | TGTTCCAGCAGCCCGTGGACAGGGAGGTATGAAGCTTTCTTT
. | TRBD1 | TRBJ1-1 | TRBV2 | CASRQDRMITEAFF | TGTGCCAGCAGGCAGGACAGGATGATCACTGAAGCTTTCTTT
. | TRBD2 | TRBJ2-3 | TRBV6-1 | CASSGQRGVSTDTQYF | TGTGCCAGCAGTGGACAGCGGGGAGTAAGCACAGATACGCAGTATTTT
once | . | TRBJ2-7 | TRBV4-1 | CASSQGGRTGTFGEQYF | TGCGCCAGCAGCCAGGGGGGGAGGACAGGGACGTTTGGCGAGCAGTACTTC
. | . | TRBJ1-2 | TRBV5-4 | CASTHEYQGNYGYTF | TGTGCCAGTACCCATGAATATCAGGGGAACTATGGCTACACCTTC
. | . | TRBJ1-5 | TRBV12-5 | CASGANQPQHF | TGTGCTAGTGGGGCCAATCAGCCCCAGCATTTT
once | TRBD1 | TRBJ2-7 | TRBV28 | CASRSPGQAYERYF | TGTGCCAGCAGATCACCGGGACAGGCCTACGAGCGGTACTTC
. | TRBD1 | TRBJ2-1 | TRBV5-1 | CASSSGTGVNEQFF | TGCGCCAGCAGCTCCGGGACAGGGGTTAATGAGCAGTTCTTC
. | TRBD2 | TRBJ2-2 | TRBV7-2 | CASRPGQRGNTGELFF | TGTGCCAGCAGACCAGGCCAGCGGGGTAACACCGGGGAGCTGTTTTTT
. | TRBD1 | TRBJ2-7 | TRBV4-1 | CASSQEWTGGLEQYF | TGCGCCAGCAGCCAAGAATGGACAGGGGGCCTCGAGCAGTACTTC
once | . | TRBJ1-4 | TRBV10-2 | CASTKGGLNEKLFF | TGCGCCAGCACCAAGGGGGGGCTGAATGAAAAACTGTTTTTT
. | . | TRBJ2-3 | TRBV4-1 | CASSQVAQSSTDTQYF | TGCGCCAGCAGCCAAGTGGCCCAATCTAGCACAGATACGCAGTATTTT
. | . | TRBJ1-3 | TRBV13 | CASSFPSQDLRKLANTIYF | TGTGCCAGCAGCTTCCCGAGTCAAGACCTCAGGAAGCTCGCAAACACCATATATTTT
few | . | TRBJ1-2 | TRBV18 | CASSPPPPAPYGYTF | TGTGCCAGCTCGCCCCCCCCTCCAGCGCCCTATGGCTACACCTTC
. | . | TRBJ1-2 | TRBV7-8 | CASSLGAGDYGYTF | TGTGCCAGCAGCTTAGGGGCAGGGGACTATGGCTACACCTTC
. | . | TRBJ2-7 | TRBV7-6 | CASSQTLLESEQYF | TGTGCCAGCAGCCAAACACTGCTAGAGTCCGAGCAGTACTTC
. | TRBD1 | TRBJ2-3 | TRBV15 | CATSRPRQGLDTQYF | TGTGCCACCAGCAGGCCCCGACAGGGTTTAGATACGCAGTATTTT
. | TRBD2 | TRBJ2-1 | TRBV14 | CASSLSGGPPEQFF | TGTGCCAGCAGCTTGAGCGGGGGCCCCCCTGAGCAGTTCTTC
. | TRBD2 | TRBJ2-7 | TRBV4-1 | CASKGPSTGGAYYEQYF | TGCGCCAGCAAAGGGCCCTCGACGGGGGGGGCTTACTACGAGCAGTACTTC
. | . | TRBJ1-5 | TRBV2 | CASSLGGFFQPQHF | TGTGCCAGTTCCCTTGGTGGCTTCTTTCAGCCCCAGCATTTT
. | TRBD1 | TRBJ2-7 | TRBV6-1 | CASAGTGGAYKQYF | TGTGCCAGCGCCGGGACAGGGGGGGCCTACAAGCAGTACTTC
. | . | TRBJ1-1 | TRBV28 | CASSLNTGRVEAFF | TGTGCCAGCAGTTTAAATACAGGGAGAGTTGAAGCTTTCTTT
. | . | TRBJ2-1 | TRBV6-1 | CASSDWRGSYNEQFF | TGTGCCAGCAGTGATTGGCGGGGCTCCTACAATGAGCAGTTCTTC
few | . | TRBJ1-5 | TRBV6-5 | CASSYVYGGNQPQHF | TGTGCCAGCAGTTACGTGTATGGAGGCAATCAGCCCCAGCATTTT
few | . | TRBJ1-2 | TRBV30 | CAWSIQANYGYTF | TGTGCCTGGAGTATACAGGCTAACTATGGCTACACCTTC
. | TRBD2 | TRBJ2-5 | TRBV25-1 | CASSKGLAGDQETQYF | TGTGCCAGCAGTAAAGGACTAGCGGGGGACCAAGAGACCCAGTACTTC
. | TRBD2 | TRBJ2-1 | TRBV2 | CASSDLAGGAYDEQFF | TGTGCCAGCAGTGATCTAGCGGGGGGCGCCTATGATGAGCAGTTCTTC
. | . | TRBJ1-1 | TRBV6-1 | CASKKQGFGTEAFF | TGTGCCAGCAAAAAACAGGGATTTGGCACTGAAGCTTTCTTT
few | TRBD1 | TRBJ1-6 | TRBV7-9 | CASSPGGGPLHF | TGTGCCAGCAGCCCGGGAGGGGGCCCCCTCCACTTT
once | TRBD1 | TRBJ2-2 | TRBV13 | CASSLGTIPGQGTGELFF | TGTGCCAGCAGCTTAGGTACGATTCCGGGACAGGGAACCGGGGAGCTGTTTTTT
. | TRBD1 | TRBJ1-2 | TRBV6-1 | CASTTGVHYGYTF | TGTGCCAGCACTACAGGGGTGCACTATGGCTACACCTTC
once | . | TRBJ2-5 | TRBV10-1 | CAITDRWETQYF | TGCGCCATCACAGATAGGTGGGAGACCCAGTACTTC